What follows is one T cell receptor beta chain and its context. What it recognizes is unknown. This sample was taken from a study of OX40 agonist ivuxolimab in advanced cancers. Overall study results and limits: The expanded peripheral T cells' antigen specificity was not determined.

The germline V gene has CDR1 SGHVS and CDR2 FNYEAQ. V lost 3 bases, J lost 4 bases, and 12 bases lay in between. This CDR3 contains 14 residues. Measured with immunoSEQ multiplex PCR; TCRdb has only the in-frame clones, and not every one. Here the sample spans fewer than 100,000 clones, 70% to 85% being singletons. Blood was sampled at baseline, cycle 4 day 1, and cycle 7 day 1. The TCR was taken from an adult with an advanced solid tumor such as melanoma, head and neck, liver or kidney cancer. The gene calls are TRBV7-6 and TRBJ1-1; D gene uncertain. This specimen was CD4+ or CD8+ T cells sorted from blood, taken in a trial of the OX40 agonist ivuxolimab. In nucleotides, the CDR3 is TGTGCCAGCAGCTTGCTGCCGACCTCCACTGAAGCTTTCTTT. Translated: CASSLLPTSTEAFF.